This T cell receptor beta chain was sequenced in a study of blood T cell repertoires in COVID-19. Assignment of participants to cohorts was predicated upon participant-reported clinical history. Clones were read by immunoSEQ multiplex PCR, and TCRdb kept only the in-frame ones, dropping some. The sample has 220,000 or so clones; about 83% are singletons. CDR1 is MNHEY, CDR2 SMNVEV, per germline (reference sequence). The CDR3 has 16 residues. J gave up 5 bases and V 5 bases, and 10 bases lay outside the gene matches. What was sequenced was PBMCs or T cells enriched from blood (not recorded which). This TCR was sampled from a woman between 40 and 50 years old who had recovered from COVID-19. The gene calls are TRBV27 and TRBJ1-1; TRBD1 matches at 11 bases. CDR3 region: CASSPRTGGAGTEAFF. Here the CDR3 DNA reads TGTGCCAGCAGTCCTAGGACAGGGGGCGCTGGGACTGAAGCTTTCTTT.